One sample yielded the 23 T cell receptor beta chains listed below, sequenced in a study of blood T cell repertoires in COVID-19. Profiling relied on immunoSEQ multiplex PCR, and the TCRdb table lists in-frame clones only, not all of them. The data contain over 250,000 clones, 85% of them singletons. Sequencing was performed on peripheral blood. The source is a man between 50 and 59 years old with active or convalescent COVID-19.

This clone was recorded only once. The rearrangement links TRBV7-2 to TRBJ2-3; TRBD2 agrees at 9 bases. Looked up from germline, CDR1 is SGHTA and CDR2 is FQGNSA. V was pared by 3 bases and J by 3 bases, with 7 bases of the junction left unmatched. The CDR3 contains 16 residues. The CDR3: CASSLRLAGATDTQYF. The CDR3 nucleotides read TGTGCCAGCAGCTTGCGGTTAGCGGGAGCGACAGATACGCAGTATTTT.

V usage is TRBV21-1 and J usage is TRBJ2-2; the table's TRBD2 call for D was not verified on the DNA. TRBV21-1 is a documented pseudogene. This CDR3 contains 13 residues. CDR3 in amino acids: CASTRVDTGELFF. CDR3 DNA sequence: TGTGCCAGCACTCGAGTTGACACCGGGGAGCTGTTTTTT.

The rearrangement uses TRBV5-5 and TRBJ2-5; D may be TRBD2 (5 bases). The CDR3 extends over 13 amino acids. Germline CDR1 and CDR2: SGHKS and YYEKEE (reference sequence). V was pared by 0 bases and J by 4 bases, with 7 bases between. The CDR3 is CASSLVAGETQYF. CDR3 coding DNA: TGTGCCAGCAGCTTGGTTGCGGGAGAGACCCAGTACTTC.

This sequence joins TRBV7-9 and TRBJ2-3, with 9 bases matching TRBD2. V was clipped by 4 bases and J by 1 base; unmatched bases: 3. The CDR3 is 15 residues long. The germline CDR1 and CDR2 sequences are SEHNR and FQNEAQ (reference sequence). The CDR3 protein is CASSSRTSGTDTQYF. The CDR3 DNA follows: TGTGCCAGCAGCTCACGGACTAGCGGCACAGATACGCAGTATTTT.

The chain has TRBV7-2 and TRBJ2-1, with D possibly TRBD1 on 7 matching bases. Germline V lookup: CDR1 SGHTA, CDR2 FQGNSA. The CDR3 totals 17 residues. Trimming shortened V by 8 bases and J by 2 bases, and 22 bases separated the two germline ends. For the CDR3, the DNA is TGTGCCAGCGGCCCGCAGGGGGGCAGGGGTACCTACAATGAGCAGTTCTTC. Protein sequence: CASGPQGGRGTYNEQFF. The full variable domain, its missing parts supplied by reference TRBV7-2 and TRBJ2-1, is GAGVSQSPSNKVTEKGKDVELRCDPISGHTALYWYRQSLGQGLEFLIYFQGNSAPDKSGLPSDRFSAERTGGSVSTLTIQRTQQEDSAVYLCASGPQGGRGTYNEQFFGPGTRLTVL.

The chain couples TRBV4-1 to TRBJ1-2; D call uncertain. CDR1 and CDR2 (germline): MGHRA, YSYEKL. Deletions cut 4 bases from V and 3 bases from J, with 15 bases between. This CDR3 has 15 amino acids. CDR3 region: CASSPSGSRDYGYTF. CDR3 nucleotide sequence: TGCGCCAGCAGCCCCAGCGGGTCGAGAGACTATGGCTACACCTTC.

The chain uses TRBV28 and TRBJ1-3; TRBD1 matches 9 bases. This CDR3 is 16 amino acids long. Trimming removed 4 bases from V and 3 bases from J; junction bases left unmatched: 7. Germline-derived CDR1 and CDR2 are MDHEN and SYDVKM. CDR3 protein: CASSSDRGKRGNTIYF. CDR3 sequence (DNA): TGTGCCAGCAGTTCGGACAGGGGAAAACGTGGAAACACCATATATTTT.

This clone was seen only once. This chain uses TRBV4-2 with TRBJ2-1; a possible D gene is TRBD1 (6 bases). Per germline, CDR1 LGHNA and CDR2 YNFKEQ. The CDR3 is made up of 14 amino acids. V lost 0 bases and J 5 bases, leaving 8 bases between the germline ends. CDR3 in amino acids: CASSQEWTDNEQFF. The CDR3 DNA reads TGTGCCAGCAGCCAAGAGTGGACAGACAATGAGCAGTTCTTC.

DNA of the CDR3: TGTGCCATCAGCCTCTCGGGACTCCAATTGGGGGGTACGCAGTATTTT. It specifies CAISLSGLQLGGTQYF. The chain has TRBV10-3 and TRBJ2-3; D perhaps matches TRBD2 (6 bases). Germline V gene sequence: CDR1 ENHRY, CDR2 SYGVKD. V lost 6 bases to trimming and J lost 8 bases, with 24 bases between them. This CDR3 is built from 16 residues.

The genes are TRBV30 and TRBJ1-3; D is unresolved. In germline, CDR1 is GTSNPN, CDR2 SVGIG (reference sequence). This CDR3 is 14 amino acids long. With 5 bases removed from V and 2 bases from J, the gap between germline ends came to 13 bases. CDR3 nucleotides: TGTGCCTGGCTACCCAGGATACCTGGAAACACCATATATTTT. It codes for CAWLPRIPGNTIYF.

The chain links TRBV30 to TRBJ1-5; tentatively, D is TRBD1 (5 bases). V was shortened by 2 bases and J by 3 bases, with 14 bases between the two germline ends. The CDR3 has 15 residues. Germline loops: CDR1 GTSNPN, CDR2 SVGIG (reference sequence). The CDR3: CAWSYGGGVNQPQHF. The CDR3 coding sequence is TGTGCCTGGAGTTACGGTGGGGGGGTCAATCAGCCCCAGCATTTT.

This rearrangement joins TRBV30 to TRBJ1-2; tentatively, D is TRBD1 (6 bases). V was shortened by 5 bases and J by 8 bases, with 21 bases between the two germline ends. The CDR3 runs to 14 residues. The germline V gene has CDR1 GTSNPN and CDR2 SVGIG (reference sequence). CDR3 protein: CAWEPLIRGDGYTF. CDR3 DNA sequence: TGTGCCTGGGAACCCCTGATCAGGGGAGACGGCTACACCTTC.

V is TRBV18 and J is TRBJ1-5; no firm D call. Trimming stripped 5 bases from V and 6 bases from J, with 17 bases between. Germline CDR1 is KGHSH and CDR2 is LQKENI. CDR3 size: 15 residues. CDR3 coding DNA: TGTGCCAGCTCAATCGAGGAGGGAAAGGGTCAGCCCCAGCATTTT. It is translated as CASSIEEGKGQPQHF.

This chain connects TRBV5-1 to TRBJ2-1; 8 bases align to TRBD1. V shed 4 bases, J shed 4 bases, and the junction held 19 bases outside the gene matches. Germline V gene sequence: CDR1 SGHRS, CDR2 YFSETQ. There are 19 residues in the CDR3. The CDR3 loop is CASSPGQGIRFGYYNEQFF. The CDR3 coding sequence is TGCGCCAGCAGCCCCGGACAGGGTATCCGGTTTGGCTATTACAATGAGCAGTTCTTC.

The DNA for the CDR3 is TGTGCCTGGAGTCCAGGGGATCGGGCACCCCTCCACTTT. This encodes CAWSPGDRAPLHF. This rearrangement joins TRBV30 to TRBJ1-6; maybe TRBD1 (6 bases). The length of the CDR3 is 13 residues. Per germline, CDR1 GTSNPN and CDR2 SVGIG (reference sequence). The ends were cut back, 2 bases at V and 11 bases at J, with 13 bases in the middle.

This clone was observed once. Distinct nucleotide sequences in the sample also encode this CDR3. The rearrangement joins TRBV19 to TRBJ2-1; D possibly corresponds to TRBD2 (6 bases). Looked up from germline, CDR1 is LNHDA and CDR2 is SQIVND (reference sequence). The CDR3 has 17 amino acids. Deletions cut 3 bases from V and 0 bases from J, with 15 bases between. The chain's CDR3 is CASSIPSGSSSYNEQFF. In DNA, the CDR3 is TGTGCCAGTAGTATTCCGAGCGGGTCCTCCTCCTACAATGAGCAGTTCTTC. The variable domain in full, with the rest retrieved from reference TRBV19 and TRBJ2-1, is DGGITQSPKYLFRKEGQNVTLSCEQNLNHDAMYWYRQDPGQGLRLIYYSQIVNDFQKGDIAEGYSVSREKKESFPLTVTSAQKNPTAFYLCASSIPSGSSSYNEQFFGPGTRLTVL.

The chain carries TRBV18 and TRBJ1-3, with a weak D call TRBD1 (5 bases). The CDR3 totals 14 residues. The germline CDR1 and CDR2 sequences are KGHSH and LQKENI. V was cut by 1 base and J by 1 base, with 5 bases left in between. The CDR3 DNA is TGTGCCAGCTCACCACAGGGGTCTGGAAACACCATATATTTT. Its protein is CASSPQGSGNTIYF. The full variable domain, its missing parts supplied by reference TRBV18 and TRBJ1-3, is NAGVMQNPRHLVRRRGQEARLRCSPMKGHSHVYWYRQLPEEGLKFMVYLQKENIIDESGMPKERFSAEFPKEGPSILRIQQVVRGDSAAYFCASSPQGSGNTIYFGEGSWLTVV.

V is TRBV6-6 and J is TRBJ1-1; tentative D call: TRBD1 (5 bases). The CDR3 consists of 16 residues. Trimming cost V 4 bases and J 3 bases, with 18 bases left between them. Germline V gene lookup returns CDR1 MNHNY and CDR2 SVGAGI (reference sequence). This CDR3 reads CASSSQASLGDTEAFF. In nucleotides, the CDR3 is TGTGCCAGCAGTTCCCAAGCCTCGTTAGGGGACACTGAAGCTTTCTTT.

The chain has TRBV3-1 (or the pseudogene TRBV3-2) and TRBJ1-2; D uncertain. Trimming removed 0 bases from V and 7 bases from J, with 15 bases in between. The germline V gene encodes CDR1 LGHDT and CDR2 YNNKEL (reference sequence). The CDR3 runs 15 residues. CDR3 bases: TGTGCCAGCAGCCAAGACGCGACTTCGGCGGGTGGCTACACCTTC. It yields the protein CASSQDATSAGGYTF.

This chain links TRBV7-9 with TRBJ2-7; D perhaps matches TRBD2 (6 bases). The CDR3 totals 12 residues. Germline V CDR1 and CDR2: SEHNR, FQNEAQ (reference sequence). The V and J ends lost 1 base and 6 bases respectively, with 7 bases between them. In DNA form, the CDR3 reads TGTGCCAGCAGCTTAGAGGGAGGCGAGCAGTACTTC. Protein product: CASSLEGGEQYF.

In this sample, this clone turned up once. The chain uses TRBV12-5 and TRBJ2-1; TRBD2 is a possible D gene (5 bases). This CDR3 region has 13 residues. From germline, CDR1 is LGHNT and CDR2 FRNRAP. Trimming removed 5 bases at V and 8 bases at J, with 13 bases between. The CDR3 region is CASGPSGSYEQFF. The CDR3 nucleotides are TGTGCTAGTGGTCCCTCGGGGTCCTATGAGCAGTTCTTC.

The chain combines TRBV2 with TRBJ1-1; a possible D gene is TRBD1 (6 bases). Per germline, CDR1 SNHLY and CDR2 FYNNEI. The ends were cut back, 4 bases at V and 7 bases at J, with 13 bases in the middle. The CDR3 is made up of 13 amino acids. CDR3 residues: CASSAERTVEAFF. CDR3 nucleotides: TGTGCCAGCAGTGCTGAGCGGACAGTTGAAGCTTTCTTT.

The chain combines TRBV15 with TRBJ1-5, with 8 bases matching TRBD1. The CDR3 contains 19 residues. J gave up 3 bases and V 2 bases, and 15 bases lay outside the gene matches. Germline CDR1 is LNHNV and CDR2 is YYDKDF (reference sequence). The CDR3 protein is CATSRRFMTGALINQPQHF. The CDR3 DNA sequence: TGTGCCACCAGCAGAAGATTCATGACAGGGGCTTTAATCAATCAGCCCCAGCATTTT.